Below, 15 T cell receptor beta chains from the same sample are listed, as sequenced in a study of T-cell memory formation after mild COVID-19. TCRdb fed the 5' RACE reads into MiXCR, producing one record per CDR3 protein. Of around 470,000 distinct CDR3 sequences in the sample, over 15% were seen once. Sample: PBMCs or a T cell subset sorted from them (not recorded which). The receptors here all came from an adult woman who had mild COVID-19 (a few samples of this study predate the infection). Cell type and time point are not known.

The chain has TRBV5-1 and TRBJ2-7; possibly TRBD1 for D (6 bases). The germline CDR1 and CDR2 sequences are SGHRS and YFSETQ. V dropped 0 bases and J dropped 4 bases, with 11 bases sitting between them. The CDR3 totals 14 residues. DNA for the CDR3: TGCGCCAGCAGCTTGGTTACAGGGCAATACGAGCAGTACTTC. Amino acid sequence: CASSLVTGQYEQYF.

This clonotype was found many times. V gene TRBV5-1 combines with J gene TRBJ2-1; 8 nucleotides align to TRBD2. The CDR3 runs 14 residues. Losses at the gene ends were 2 bases for V and 4 bases for J; bases not matched to a gene: 2. CDR1 SGHRS and CDR2 YFSETQ come from the germline V gene. The CDR3 DNA reads TGCGCCAGCAGCTTCGGGGGGGAGTACAATGAGCAGTTCTTC. It translates to CASSFGGEYNEQFF.

A few counts support this clonotype. The chain has TRBV5-1 and TRBJ2-7; D is uncertain. The germline V and J ends were trimmed by 1 base and 6 bases, with 8 bases remaining between them. The germline V gene encodes CDR1 SGHRS and CDR2 YFSETQ. The CDR3 covers 12 residues. DNA of the CDR3: TGCGCCAGCAGCTTGTCCTCGGTCGAGCAGTACTTC. It specifies CASSLSSVEQYF.

The chain links TRBV29-1 to TRBJ1-4; 8 nucleotides match TRBD1. This CDR3 region has 14 residues. After removal of 5 bases from V and 3 bases from J, the junction contained 5 bases not matched to a gene. The V gene's germline CDR1 is SQVTM and CDR2 ANQGSEA. CDR3 sequence (DNA): TGCAGCGTTACTCACAGGGGGTCTAATGAAAAACTGTTTTTT. Translated, it gives CSVTHRGSNEKLFF.

This clonotype has only a few counts. This chain connects TRBV4-3 to TRBJ1-1; D is unresolved. Germline loops: CDR1 LGHNA, CDR2 YSLEER. The CDR3 sequence is 14 residues long. V was clipped by 1 base and J by 1 base, with 7 bases between them. CDR3 DNA sequence: TGCGCCAGCAGCCAAGGAGACGGGAACACTGAAGCTTTCTTT. Its protein is CASSQGDGNTEAFF.

This clonotype was detected only a few times. This chain links TRBV4-1 with TRBJ1-2; no firm D call. This CDR3 has 17 amino acids. Trimming cost V 0 bases and J 1 base, with 15 bases left between them. CDR1 is MGHRA and CDR2 is YSYEKL in the germline V gene. The CDR3: CASSQESSTVLNYGYTF. The CDR3, as DNA: TGCGCCAGCAGCCAAGAGAGTAGTACAGTCCTTAACTATGGCTACACCTTC.

This clonotype was counted ten times or more. This sequence joins TRBV20-1 and TRBJ1-6, with 7 bases matching TRBD1. Germline loops: CDR1 DFQATT, CDR2 SNEGSKA (reference sequence). The CDR3 runs to 17 residues. V trimming: 3 bases; J trimming: 0 bases; junction bases outside the gene matches: 8. The CDR3 region is CSARATGISSYNSPLHF. Written as DNA, the CDR3 is TGCAGTGCTAGGGCGACAGGGATCAGCTCCTATAATTCACCCCTCCACTTT.

This clonotype has more than one count but fewer than ten. The gene calls are TRBV4-1 and TRBJ1-1; the D gene is possibly TRBD1 (6 bases). Germline V gene lookup returns CDR1 MGHRA and CDR2 YSYEKL. CDR3 size: 15 residues. V dropped 4 bases and J dropped 1 base, with 13 bases sitting between them. CDR3 nucleotide sequence: TGCGCCAGCAGCCGAACATCGGACAGGAACACTGAAGCTTTCTTT. Translation: CASSRTSDRNTEAFF.

The J gene is TRBJ1-2, the V gene TRBV27; 10 nucleotides line up with TRBD1. With V trimmed by 8 bases and J by 6 bases, 9 bases remained unmatched. The length of the CDR3 is 14 residues. From germline, CDR1 is MNHEY and CDR2 SMNVEV (reference sequence). The CDR3 region has the DNA TGTGCCAGCTCCCGACGGGACAGGGGAAATGGCTACACCTTC. It codes for CASSRRDRGNGYTF.

Only a few counts were recorded for this clonotype. The V and J genes are TRBV7-8 and TRBJ2-1, with 11 bases aligning to TRBD1. V shed 5 bases and J 0 bases; nucleotides not matched to a gene: 21. The length of the CDR3 is 22 residues. Germline lookup yields CDR1 SGHVS and CDR2 FQNEAQ. Here the CDR3 reads CASSTPTGTGGRGPSSYNEQFF. The CDR3, as DNA: TGTGCCAGCAGCACTCCGACCGGGACAGGGGGTCGCGGGCCTAGCTCCTACAATGAGCAGTTCTTC. The variable domain in full, completed from reference TRBV7-8 and TRBJ2-1, reads GAGVSQSPRYKVAKRGQDVALRCDPISGHVSLFWYQQALGQGPEFLTYFQNEAQLDKSGLPSDRFFAERPEGSVSTLKIQRTQQEDSAVYLCASSTPTGTGGRGPSSYNEQFFGPGTRLTVL.

In regard to this clonotype: One end of the junction fails to match germline, which may point to a read error. The V gene is TRBV4-2, the J gene TRBJ2-1, with D perhaps TRBD1 (6 bases). Germline loops: CDR1 LGHNA, CDR2 YNFKEQ. The CDR3 is 16 amino acids. The CDR3 here is CASSPDTGYSYTEQFF. CDR3 sequence (DNA): TGTGCCAGCAGCCCAGATACAGGGTATTCCTACACTGAGCAGTTCTTC.

This clonotype came up a few times. The CDR3 DNA reads as TGTGCCAGCGCGACAGGAGGCAATCAGCCCCAGCATTTT. It is translated as CASATGGNQPQHF. The chain carries TRBV12-3 or TRBV12-4 and TRBJ1-5, with D perhaps matching TRBD1 (6 bases). The CDR3 sequence is 13 residues long. Trimming stripped 8 bases from V and 2 bases from J, with 10 bases between.

The chain links TRBV7-6 to TRBJ2-7; a weak D match, TRBD2 (5 bases). There are 15 residues in the CDR3. The germline V and J ends were trimmed by 5 bases and 0 bases, with 14 bases remaining between them. The germline gives CDR1 SGHVS, CDR2 FNYEAQ. The CDR3 protein is CASSPGGFNSYEQYF. The CDR3 nucleotides are TGTGCCAGCAGCCCCGGAGGCTTCAACTCCTACGAGCAGTACTTC.

This clonotype was detected a few times. The J gene is TRBJ2-7, the V gene TRBV18; 10 positions match TRBD1. Losses at the gene ends were 2 bases for V and 2 bases for J; bases not matched to a gene: 3. The CDR3 runs 15 residues. In germline, CDR1 is KGHSH, CDR2 LQKENI. CDR3 DNA: TGTGCCAGCTCACCAGAGACAGGGGGCCCCTACGAGCAGTACTTC. This gives the protein CASSPETGGPYEQYF.

The chain has TRBV4-1 and TRBJ2-5; 9 positions agree with TRBD1. In germline, CDR1 is MGHRA, CDR2 YSYEKL. The CDR3 has 16 residues. V shed 2 bases and J 4 bases; nucleotides not matched to a gene: 8. The DNA for the CDR3 is TGCGCCAGCAGCCAACCCGGGACAGGGATTGGAGAGACCCAGTACTTC. Protein sequence: CASSQPGTGIGETQYF.